Listed here is a single T cell receptor (beta chain). Its antigen is not yet known. The record has no base qualities; no much larger clone is one base away. The data were obtained in a study of blood T cell repertoires in COVID-19 (dated by TCRdb to the early 2020s). Regarding the study in general: Samples covering the acute and convalescent phases of COVID-19 were provided by collaborators in the United States, Italy and Spain. The material from the prospective study consisted of cDNA or gDNA derived from T cells, B-cell-depleted T cells, or PBMCs. Deeply sampled blood TCRbeta repertoires from subjects exposed to, actively infected with, or recovered from COVID-19 were included in the dataset. The repertoires were released in a freely available public database intended as a resource for research on the immune response to SARS-CoV-2. The samples were drawn from two sources: the first 160 participants of the ongoing ImmuneRACE study, and 1,254 subjects contributed by 6 global collaborators. The sample metadata nearly always contained a de-identified subject ID, COVID-19 status, age in years and sex. Where available, HLA class I and class II types were taken from metadata supplied by the sample provider and were not determined by assay-based typing.

At one collaborating source in Seattle, patients were enrolled during active infection and were followed longitudinally through the course of disease. Each collaborating institution followed its own protocols to collect whole blood in K2EDTA tubes. For TCRbeta analysis, collaborators shipped samples in one of three forms: frozen whole blood, isolated PBMCs, or DNA extracted from either of those sample types. TCRbeta CDR3 regions were amplified from genomic DNA using the immunoSEQ Assay, a bias-controlled multiplex PCR. The paper's processing steps were these. The number of nucleated cells in each sample was estimated by amplification of reference gene primers within the assay. To quantify the absolute abundance of each unique TCRbeta CDR3 rearrangement, sequence reads were collapsed and filtered. For each sample, productive Simpson clonality was calculated as the square root of Simpson's diversity index over productive rearrangements. TCRdb carries this immuneACCESS record with in-frame sequences only. Its versions omit some clonotypes, under half of them owing to an unresolved V gene in the studies checked, with the rest unexplained. That table gives V, J and clone size, and the DNA gave D and trimming. This sample gives around 400,000 clones in total; about 87% of them show up just once. The ten largest clones capture roughly 2% of the sample.

Study-wide findings and limitations: Clinical and demographic metadata were provided uncurated, with the amount varying by source and participant.

Measured from the cysteine to the phenylalanine, the CDR3 is 17 residues long. The entry retains the CDR3 DNA only, 51 bases that are in frame from base 1. After removal of 2 bases from V and 4 bases from J, the junction retains 13 bases not matched to a gene. The germline V gene yields MNHNS for CDR1 and SASEGT for CDR2. Material for sequencing was peripheral blood. The sequence is built from TRBV6-1 and TRBJ2-7; 8 bases in the middle match TRBD2. The clonotype comes from a woman aged 55-69 years with COVID-19, enrolled during active disease. The bases are TGTGCCAGCAGTGAAATGCCTCAGGGCGGGGGGAAATACGAGCAGTACTTC. This codes for CASSEMPQGGGKYEQYF.